Listed below are T cell receptor beta chains from one sample, sequenced in a study of cytomegalovirus exposure and HLA in healthy donors. TCRdb keeps only in-frame clones here, not all; method: immunoSEQ multiplex PCR. The table lists under 300,000 clones, just over 70% of them singletons. The sample comprised PBMCs. These receptors were taken from a female donor in good health and CMV-seronegative. CDR3s include the opening cysteine and the closing phenylalanine or tryptophan. Each record gives: CDR3 DNA, CDR3 protein, V gene, clone size, J gene, D gene. The D gene is left open where the match is weak. The size of a clone is reported for some rows only, either as once, few or many, or as a class for expanded clones.

cdr3_nt: TGTGCCAGCAGCTTAGATGGAGGGCCGGGAGAGACCCAGTACTTC
cdr3_aa: CASSLDGGPGETQYF
v_call: TRBV7-9
clone_size: -
j_call: TRBJ2-5
d_call: -

cdr3_nt: TGTGCCAGCAGCCCACCCACACACAATGAGCAGTTCTTC
cdr3_aa: CASSPPTHNEQFF
v_call: TRBV7-9
clone_size: -
j_call: TRBJ2-1
d_call: -

cdr3_nt: TGTGCCAGTAGTATCCTTCGGTCACAGGGGCTCTATCAGCCCCAGCATTTT
cdr3_aa: CASSILRSQGLYQPQHF
v_call: TRBV19
clone_size: -
j_call: TRBJ1-5
d_call: TRBD1

cdr3_nt: TGTGCCAGTAGTTTCGTGACAGGTACAGCTAACTATGGCTACACCTTC
cdr3_aa: CASSFVTGTANYGYTF
v_call: TRBV19
clone_size: -
j_call: TRBJ1-2
d_call: -

cdr3_nt: TGTGCCAGCAGCTTAACTGGGAGTCGGACAGATACGCAGTATTTT
cdr3_aa: CASSLTGSRTDTQYF
v_call: TRBV7-9
clone_size: -
j_call: TRBJ2-3
d_call: -

cdr3_nt: TGTGCCAGCAGTTTGTTAAACACAGATACGCAGTATTTT
cdr3_aa: CASSLLNTDTQYF
v_call: TRBV27
clone_size: few
j_call: TRBJ2-3
d_call: -

cdr3_nt: TGTGCCAGCAGTGATTGGACTAGCGGGATCTACAATGAGCAGTTCTTC
cdr3_aa: CASSDWTSGIYNEQFF
v_call: TRBV25-1
clone_size: few
j_call: TRBJ2-1
d_call: TRBD2

cdr3_nt: TGCAGCACCGAACAGGGAGAATGGACGTCAGCTAACTATGGCTACACCTTC
cdr3_aa: CSTEQGEWTSANYGYTF
v_call: TRBV29-1
clone_size: -
j_call: TRBJ1-2
d_call: -

cdr3_nt: TGTGCCAGCAGCCCGTCCGGGAGGGCAGTAGGGGAGCAGTACTTC
cdr3_aa: CASSPSGRAVGEQYF
v_call: TRBV5-6
clone_size: -
j_call: TRBJ2-7
d_call: TRBD2

cdr3_nt: TGTGCCAGCAGCGTAGATAAGGATCGAGGGAATCTCGCCAAAAACATTCAGTACTTC
cdr3_aa: CASSVDKDRGNLAKNIQYF
v_call: TRBV9
clone_size: -
j_call: TRBJ2-4
d_call: -

cdr3_nt: TGCGCCAGCAGCTTGGAGGGTAGCGGGAGGGAAAAGACCCAGTACTTC
cdr3_aa: CASSLEGSGREKTQYF
v_call: TRBV5-1
clone_size: few
j_call: TRBJ2-5
d_call: TRBD2

cdr3_nt: TGTGCCAGCAGCCAACCCCTGAGCTCTGGAAACACCATATATTTT
cdr3_aa: CASSQPLSSGNTIYF
v_call: TRBV7-2
clone_size: -
j_call: TRBJ1-3
d_call: -

cdr3_nt: TGCGCCAGCAGCCAAGTAACGAGTCTTTCCTCCTACAATGAGCAGTTCTTC
cdr3_aa: CASSQVTSLSSYNEQFF
v_call: TRBV4-1
clone_size: -
j_call: TRBJ2-1
d_call: -

cdr3_nt: TGTGCCAGTAGTATTCTAGCGGGAGGAATGACAGATACGCAGTATTTT
cdr3_aa: CASSILAGGMTDTQYF
v_call: TRBV19
clone_size: few
j_call: TRBJ2-3
d_call: TRBD2

cdr3_nt: TGTGCCAGCAGTCCCAGGACAGGGCTATACGAGCAGTACTTC
cdr3_aa: CASSPRTGLYEQYF
v_call: TRBV2
clone_size: -
j_call: TRBJ2-7
d_call: TRBD1

cdr3_nt: TGTGCCAGCAGTGAACGTGGGGACAGGGATGGCTACACCTTC
cdr3_aa: CASSERGDRDGYTF
v_call: TRBV6-1
clone_size: -
j_call: TRBJ1-2
d_call: TRBD1

cdr3_nt: TGTGCCAGCAGGCCCTCTCTGACGTATCGACTCGGTGAGCAGTTCTTC
cdr3_aa: CASRPSLTYRLGEQFF
v_call: TRBV6-6
clone_size: once
j_call: TRBJ2-1
d_call: -

cdr3_nt: TGTGCCAGCAGTTCCTACTTGGGACACCCAGAGGACTACGAGCAGTACTTC
cdr3_aa: CASSSYLGHPEDYEQYF
v_call: TRBV28
clone_size: -
j_call: TRBJ2-7
d_call: -

cdr3_nt: TGTGCCAGCAGCGTAGGGGGGGGGCCCTACGAGCAGTACTTC
cdr3_aa: CASSVGGGPYEQYF
v_call: TRBV2
clone_size: -
j_call: TRBJ2-7
d_call: -

cdr3_nt: TGTGCCATCAGTGAGAATGGAGACTCCTACAATGAGCAGTTCTTC
cdr3_aa: CAISENGDSYNEQFF
v_call: TRBV10-3
clone_size: -
j_call: TRBJ2-1
d_call: -

cdr3_nt: TGTGCCAGCAGTTCCCGCCCCGGCAGGGGTGGAGATACGCAGTATTTT
cdr3_aa: CASSSRPGRGGDTQYF
v_call: TRBV28
clone_size: -
j_call: TRBJ2-3
d_call: -

cdr3_nt: TGCGCCAGCAGCTTTAGCGGGAGGGACACCGGGGAGCTGTTTTTT
cdr3_aa: CASSFSGRDTGELFF
v_call: TRBV5-1
clone_size: -
j_call: TRBJ2-2
d_call: TRBD2

cdr3_nt: TGTGCCAGCAGCCCCAACTCGCAGGGGCGATCCTACAATGAGCAGTTCTTC
cdr3_aa: CASSPNSQGRSYNEQFF
v_call: TRBV11-3
clone_size: -
j_call: TRBJ2-1
d_call: -

cdr3_nt: TGTGCCAGCAGTGAAGGGAGTCGCCAGCGGACCGCCTACGAGCAGTACTTC
cdr3_aa: CASSEGSRQRTAYEQYF
v_call: TRBV6-1
clone_size: few
j_call: TRBJ2-7
d_call: -

cdr3_nt: TGCGCCAGCAGTGACCCGGACAGGGGACCTGAAGCTTTCTTT
cdr3_aa: CASSDPDRGPEAFF
v_call: TRBV10-1
clone_size: -
j_call: TRBJ1-1
d_call: TRBD1

cdr3_nt: TGTGCCTGGAGGGGCGCGCGGGCCGGGGAGCTGTTTTTT
cdr3_aa: CAWRGARAGELFF
v_call: TRBV30
clone_size: -
j_call: TRBJ2-2
d_call: -

cdr3_nt: TGTGCCTGGACCGGGACAGGGGACCCCGCCTACGAGCAGTACTTC
cdr3_aa: CAWTGTGDPAYEQYF
v_call: TRBV30
clone_size: -
j_call: TRBJ2-7
d_call: TRBD1

cdr3_nt: TGTGCCAGCAGCCCTCTAGTCTATGAGCAGTTCTTC
cdr3_aa: CASSPLVYEQFF
v_call: TRBV7-2
clone_size: once
j_call: TRBJ2-1
d_call: -

cdr3_nt: TGTGCCAGCAGCCAGAATCAACAGGCCTCGGCTTTCTTT
cdr3_aa: CASSQNQQASAFF
v_call: TRBV28
clone_size: -
j_call: TRBJ1-1
d_call: -

cdr3_nt: TGTGCCAGCAGCTCCGCGGGACTAGCCACGGACGAGCAGTACTTC
cdr3_aa: CASSSAGLATDEQYF
v_call: TRBV5-4
clone_size: few
j_call: TRBJ2-7
d_call: TRBD2

cdr3_nt: TGTGCCAGCAGCGCGGACAGTCCCACTGAAGCTTTCTTT
cdr3_aa: CASSADSPTEAFF
v_call: TRBV5-4
clone_size: -
j_call: TRBJ1-1
d_call: -

cdr3_nt: TGTGCCAGCAGCTTAGGGGTAGCGGGAGGCGATACGCAGTATTTT
cdr3_aa: CASSLGVAGGDTQYF
v_call: TRBV7-6
clone_size: -
j_call: TRBJ2-3
d_call: TRBD2

cdr3_nt: TGCGCCAGCAGCTTGGGACTTTACCCCGGGGAGCTGTTTTTT
cdr3_aa: CASSLGLYPGELFF
v_call: TRBV5-1
clone_size: -
j_call: TRBJ2-2
d_call: -

cdr3_nt: TGTGCCAGCAGGCGGCAGCCAGATAGCGGGGAGCTGTTTTTT
cdr3_aa: CASRRQPDSGELFF
v_call: TRBV28
clone_size: -
j_call: TRBJ2-2
d_call: -

cdr3_nt: TGTGCCAGCAGCCAAGATCTTGGAGCGGTCTCCTACAATGAGCAGTTCTTC
cdr3_aa: CASSQDLGAVSYNEQFF
v_call: TRBV14
clone_size: -
j_call: TRBJ2-1
d_call: -

cdr3_nt: TGTGCCAGCTCGGGGGTGGACCCCTACGAGCAGTACTTC
cdr3_aa: CASSGVDPYEQYF
v_call: TRBV7-9
clone_size: -
j_call: TRBJ2-7
d_call: -

cdr3_nt: TGTGCCAGCAGAAAGGCGGGACTTAACAATGAGCAGTTCTTC
cdr3_aa: CASRKAGLNNEQFF
v_call: TRBV28
clone_size: few
j_call: TRBJ2-1
d_call: -

cdr3_nt: TGTGCCAGCAGCCTCACCGGGACAGATACTGAAGCTTTCTTT
cdr3_aa: CASSLTGTDTEAFF
v_call: TRBV4-2
clone_size: -
j_call: TRBJ1-1
d_call: TRBD1

cdr3_nt: TGCGCCAGCAGCTCCGCACTAGCGGGAGGGCTCCGCGAGCAGTACTTC
cdr3_aa: CASSSALAGGLREQYF
v_call: TRBV5-1
clone_size: -
j_call: TRBJ2-7
d_call: TRBD2